The 10 T cell receptor beta chains below were found in one sample sequenced in a study of T cells in Graves' hyperthyroidism and ophthalmopathy. The investigators amplified TCR beta CDR3 regions from RNA transcripts. During a first-round RT-PCR of the TCR CDR3, the HTBI primer set was used. Each CDR3 protein is one row after TCRdb ran MiXCR on the multiplex PCR reads. The sample records 600,000 or so distinct CDR3 sequences, about 43% being singletons. The sample comprised peripheral blood or thyroid tissue (not recorded which). Every receptor here comes from a woman between 18 and 29 years old with Graves' hyperthyroidism.

This chain uses TRBV2 with TRBJ1-2; the D gene is possibly TRBD1 (5 bases). Germline CDR1 is SNHLY and CDR2 is FYNNEI. Trimming took off 5 bases at V and 2 bases at J, with 12 bases between the two ends. The CDR3 covers 14 residues. CDR3 nucleotide sequence: TGTGCCAGCAGTTTATATGAGGGGAACTATGGCTACACCTTC. It is translated as CASSLYEGNYGYTF.

This clonotype has only a few counts. This chain joins TRBV10-3 and TRBJ1-5; 7 bases line up with TRBD1. CDR1 and CDR2 from the germline V gene are ENHRY and SYGVKD. V dropped 10 bases and J dropped 3; count of bases not matched to a gene: 6. The CDR3 spans 13 residues. CDR3 in DNA: TGTGCCAGCACTGGGACAGACAATCAGCCCCAGCATTTT. Translation gives CASTGTDNQPQHF.

This clonotype turned up a few times. This chain uses TRBV9 with TRBJ2-7; TRBD2 matches at 9 bases. V shed 3 bases, J shed 4 bases, and the junction held 5 bases outside the gene matches. The length of the CDR3 is 14 residues. The germline CDR1 and CDR2 sequences are SGDLS and YYNGEE. The CDR3 DNA reads as TGTGCCAGCAGCGCAGCGGGAGGTGGATACGAGCAGTACTTC. Encoded protein: CASSAAGGGYEQYF.

With respect to this clonotype: A much more abundant neighbour one base away suggests this may be a read error. The rearrangement links TRBV6-5 to TRBJ1-1; D gene unclear. The CDR3 runs 15 residues. Germline V gene data show CDR1 as MNHEY and CDR2 as SVGAGI. The CDR3 here is CASSTQAQKNTEASF. As DNA, the CDR3 is TGTGCCAGCAGTACTCAAGCGCAGAAGAACACTGAAGCTTCCTTT.

This chain connects TRBV7-2 to TRBJ1-2; D remains unclear. Looked up from germline, CDR1 is SGHTA and CDR2 is FQGNSA. This CDR3 has 12 amino acids. The ends were cut back, 3 bases at V and 4 bases at J, with 6 bases in the middle. The CDR3 here is CASSFGTYGYTF. CDR3 DNA sequence: TGTGCCAGCAGCTTCGGTACCTATGGCTACACCTTC.

The chain employs TRBV2 and TRBJ1-3, with 7 nucleotides matching TRBD1. V dropped 6 bases and J dropped 3; count of bases not matched to a gene: 11. This CDR3 region has 16 residues. Germline V gene sequence: CDR1 SNHLY, CDR2 FYNNEI. The CDR3: CASSVWEGASGNTIYF. CDR3 DNA sequence: TGTGCCAGCAGCGTATGGGAGGGGGCCAGTGGAAACACCATATATTTT.

This rearrangement joins TRBV5-7 to TRBJ1-5; TRBD1 agrees at 11 bases. TRBV5-7 is known as an ORF, though its function is uncertain. J gave up 9 bases and V 3 bases, and 11 bases lay outside the gene matches. CDR3 size: 16 residues. DNA of the CDR3: TGTGCCAGCAGCTCCTACGGGACAGGGGGAAAGGCGCCCCAGCATTTT. It codes for CASSSYGTGGKAPQHF.

Regarding this clonotype: This may come from a read error, since a much larger clone is one base off. This rearrangement joins TRBV7-2 to TRBJ1-1, with a weak D call TRBD1 (5 bases). Germline-derived CDR1 and CDR2 are SGHTA and FQGNSA. The CDR3 spans 13 residues. V lost 5 bases to trimming and J lost 10 bases, with 17 bases between them. DNA of the CDR3: TGTGCCAGCAGCCTCAGCCTCGACAGTGGAGCTTTCTTT. Translated, it gives CASSLSLDSGAFF.

This clonotype was detected ten times or more. The chain recombines TRBV29-1 with TRBJ1-2; D perhaps matches TRBD1 (6 bases). Germline CDR1 SQVTM, CDR2 ANQGSEA. V lost 5 bases and J lost 3, with 16 bases in between. The CDR3 is 14 amino acids. Written as DNA, the CDR3 is TGCAGCGTTAAACCCAGACAGGCCCACTATGGCTACACCTTC. The encoded protein is CSVKPRQAHYGYTF.

As regards this clonotype: At one boundary the junction diverges from the germline segment, which might be a read error. V and J are TRBV9 and TRBJ2-2; 10 positions match TRBD1. The CDR3 extends over 16 amino acids. CDR1 is SGDLS, CDR2 YYNGEE, per germline. The CDR3 is CASSVPGTGVTGELFF. The CDR3, as DNA: TGCGCCAGCAGCGTCCCCGGGACAGGGGTTACCGGGGAGCTGTTTTTT. Full variable domain (rest looked up from reference TRBV9 and TRBJ2-2): DSGVTQTPKHLITATGQRVTLRCSPRSGDLSVYWYQQSLDQGLQFLIQYYNGEERAKGNILERFSAQQFPDLHSELNLSSLELGDSALYFCASSVPGTGVTGELFFGEGSRLTVL.